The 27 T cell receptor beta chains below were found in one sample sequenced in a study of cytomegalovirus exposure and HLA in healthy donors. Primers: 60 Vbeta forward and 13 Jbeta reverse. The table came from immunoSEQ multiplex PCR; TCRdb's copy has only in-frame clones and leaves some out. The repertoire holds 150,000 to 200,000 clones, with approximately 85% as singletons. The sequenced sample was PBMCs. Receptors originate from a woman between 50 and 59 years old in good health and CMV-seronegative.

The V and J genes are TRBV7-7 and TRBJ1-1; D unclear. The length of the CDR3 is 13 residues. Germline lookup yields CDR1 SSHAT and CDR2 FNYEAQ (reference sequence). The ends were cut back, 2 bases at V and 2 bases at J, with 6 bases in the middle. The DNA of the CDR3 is TGTGCCAGCAGCTTAACAGAAAACACTGAAGCTTTCTTT. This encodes CASSLTENTEAFF.

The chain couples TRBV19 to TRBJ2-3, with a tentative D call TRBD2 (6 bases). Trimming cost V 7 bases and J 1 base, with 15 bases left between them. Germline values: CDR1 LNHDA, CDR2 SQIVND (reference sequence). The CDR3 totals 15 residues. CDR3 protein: CASNDRRAGTDTQYF. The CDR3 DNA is TGTGCCAGTAATGACCGGAGGGCGGGCACAGATACGCAGTATTTT.

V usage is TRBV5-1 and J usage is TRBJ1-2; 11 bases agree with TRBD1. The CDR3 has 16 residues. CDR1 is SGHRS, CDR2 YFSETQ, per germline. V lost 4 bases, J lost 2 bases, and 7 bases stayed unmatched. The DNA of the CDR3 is TGCGCCAGCAGCATAGGCGGACAGGGGGCAAACTATGGCTACACCTTC. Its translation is CASSIGGQGANYGYTF.

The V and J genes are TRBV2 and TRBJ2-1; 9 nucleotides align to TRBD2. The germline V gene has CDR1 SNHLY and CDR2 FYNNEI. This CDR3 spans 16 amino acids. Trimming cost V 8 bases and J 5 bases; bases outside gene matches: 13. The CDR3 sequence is CASGDLLAGVHNEQFF. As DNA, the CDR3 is TGTGCCAGCGGCGATCTACTAGCGGGCGTCCACAATGAGCAGTTCTTC.

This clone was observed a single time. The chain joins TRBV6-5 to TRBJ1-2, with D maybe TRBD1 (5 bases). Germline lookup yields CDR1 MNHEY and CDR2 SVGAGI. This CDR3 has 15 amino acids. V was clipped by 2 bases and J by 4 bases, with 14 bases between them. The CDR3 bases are TGTGCCAGCAGTTACGGCGACAGCCTGAGCTATGGCTACACCTTC. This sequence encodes CASSYGDSLSYGYTF.

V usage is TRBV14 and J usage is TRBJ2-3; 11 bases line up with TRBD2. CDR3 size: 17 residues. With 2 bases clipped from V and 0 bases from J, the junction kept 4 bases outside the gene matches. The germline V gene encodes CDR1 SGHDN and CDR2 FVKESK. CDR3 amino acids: CASSQRLAGTSTDTQYF. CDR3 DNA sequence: TGTGCCAGCAGCCAAAGACTAGCGGGAACTAGCACAGATACGCAGTATTTT.

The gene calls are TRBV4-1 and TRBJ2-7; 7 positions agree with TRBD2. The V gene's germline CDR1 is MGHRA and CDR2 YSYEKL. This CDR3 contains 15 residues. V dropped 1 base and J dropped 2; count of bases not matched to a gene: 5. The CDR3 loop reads CASSQAETSAYEQYF. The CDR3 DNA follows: TGCGCCAGCAGCCAAGCGGAAACTAGCGCCTACGAGCAGTACTTC.

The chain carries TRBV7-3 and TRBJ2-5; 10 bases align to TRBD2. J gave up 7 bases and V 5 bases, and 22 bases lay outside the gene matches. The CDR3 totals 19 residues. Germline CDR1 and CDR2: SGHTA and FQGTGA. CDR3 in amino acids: CASSRTIQRTSGYFGTQYF. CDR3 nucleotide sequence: TGTGCCAGCAGCCGAACGATCCAAAGGACTAGCGGATATTTTGGGACCCAGTACTTC.

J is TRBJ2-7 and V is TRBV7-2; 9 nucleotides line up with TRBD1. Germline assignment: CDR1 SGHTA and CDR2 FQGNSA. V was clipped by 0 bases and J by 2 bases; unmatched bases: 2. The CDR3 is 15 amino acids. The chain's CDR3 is CASSLATGGTYEQYF. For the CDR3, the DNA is TGTGCCAGCAGCTTAGCGACAGGGGGAACCTACGAGCAGTACTTC. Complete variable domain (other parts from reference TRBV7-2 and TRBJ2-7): GAGVSQSPSNKVTEKGKDVELRCDPISGHTALYWYRQSLGQGLEFLIYFQGNSAPDKSGLPSDRFSAERTGGSVSTLTIQRTQQEDSAVYLCASSLATGGTYEQYFGPGTRLTVT.

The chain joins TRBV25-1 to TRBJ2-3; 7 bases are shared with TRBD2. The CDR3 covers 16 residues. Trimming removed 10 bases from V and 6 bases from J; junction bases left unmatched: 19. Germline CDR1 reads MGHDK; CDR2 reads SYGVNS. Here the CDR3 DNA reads TGTGCCACCTGCGGGACCCACTGCGGGAGTGGCGATACGCAGTATTTT. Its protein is CATCGTHCGSGDTQYF.

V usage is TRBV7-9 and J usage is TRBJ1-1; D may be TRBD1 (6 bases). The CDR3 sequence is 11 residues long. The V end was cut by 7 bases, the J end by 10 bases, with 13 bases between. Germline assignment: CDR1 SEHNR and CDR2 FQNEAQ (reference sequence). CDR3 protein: CASTAGVGAFF. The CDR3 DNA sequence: TGTGCCAGCACCGCAGGGGTAGGAGCTTTCTTT.

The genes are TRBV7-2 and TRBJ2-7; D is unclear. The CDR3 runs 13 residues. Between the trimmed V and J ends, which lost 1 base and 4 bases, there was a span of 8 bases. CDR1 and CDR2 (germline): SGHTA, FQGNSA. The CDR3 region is CASSLGSEYEQYF. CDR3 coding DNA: TGTGCCAGCAGCTTAGGGTCGGAGTACGAGCAGTACTTC.

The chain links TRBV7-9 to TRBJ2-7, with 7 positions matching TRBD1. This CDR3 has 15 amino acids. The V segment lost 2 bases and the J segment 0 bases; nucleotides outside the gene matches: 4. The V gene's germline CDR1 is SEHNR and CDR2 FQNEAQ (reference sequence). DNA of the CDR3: TGTGCCAGCAGCTTACAAGGACAGGTCTCCTACGAGCAGTACTTC. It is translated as CASSLQGQVSYEQYF.

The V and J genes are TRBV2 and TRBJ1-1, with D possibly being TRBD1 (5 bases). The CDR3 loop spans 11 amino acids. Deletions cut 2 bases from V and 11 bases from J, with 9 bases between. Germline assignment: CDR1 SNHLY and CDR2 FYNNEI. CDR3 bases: TGTGCCAGCAGTGAACCGGGGGAGGCTTTCTTT. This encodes CASSEPGEAFF.

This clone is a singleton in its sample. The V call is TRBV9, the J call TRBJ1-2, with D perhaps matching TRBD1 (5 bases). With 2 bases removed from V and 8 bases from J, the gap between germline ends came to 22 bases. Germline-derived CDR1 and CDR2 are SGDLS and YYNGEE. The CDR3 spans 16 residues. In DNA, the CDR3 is TGTGCCAGCAGCGTCGGGGGGGGGAGTTACTATGGCGGCTACACCTTC. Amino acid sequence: CASSVGGGSYYGGYTF.

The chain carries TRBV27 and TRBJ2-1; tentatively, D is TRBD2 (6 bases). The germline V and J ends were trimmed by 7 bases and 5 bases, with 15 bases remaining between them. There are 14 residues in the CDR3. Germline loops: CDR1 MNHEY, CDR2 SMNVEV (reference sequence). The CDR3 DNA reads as TGTGCCAGCAACTCACCGGGACTCCACAATGAGCAGTTCTTC. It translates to CASNSPGLHNEQFF.

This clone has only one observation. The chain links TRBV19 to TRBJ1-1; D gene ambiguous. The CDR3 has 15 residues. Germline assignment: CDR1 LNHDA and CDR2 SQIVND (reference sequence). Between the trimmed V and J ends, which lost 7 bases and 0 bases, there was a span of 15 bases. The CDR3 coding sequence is TGTGCCAGTAATCGCAGGTCCGCAATGAACACTGAAGCTTTCTTT. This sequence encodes CASNRRSAMNTEAFF.

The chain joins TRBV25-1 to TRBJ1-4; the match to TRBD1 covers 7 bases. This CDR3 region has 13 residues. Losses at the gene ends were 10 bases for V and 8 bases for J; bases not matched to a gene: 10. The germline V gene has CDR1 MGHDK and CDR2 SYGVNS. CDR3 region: CAIPTGTLEKLFF. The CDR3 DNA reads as TGTGCCATCCCGACAGGGACTTTAGAAAAACTGTTTTTT. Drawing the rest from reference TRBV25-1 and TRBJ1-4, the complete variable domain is EADIYQTPRYLVIGTGKKITLECSQTMGHDKMYWYQQDPGMELHLIHYSYGVNSTEKGDLSSESTVSRIRTEHFPLTLESARPSHTSQYLCAIPTGTLEKLFFGSGTQLSVL.

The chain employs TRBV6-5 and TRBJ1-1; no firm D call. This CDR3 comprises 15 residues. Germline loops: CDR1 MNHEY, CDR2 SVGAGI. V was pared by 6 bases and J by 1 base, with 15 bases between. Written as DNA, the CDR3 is TGTGCCAGCAGCAAAATAGGAAGCGGGAACACTGAAGCTTTCTTT. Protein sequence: CASSKIGSGNTEAFF.

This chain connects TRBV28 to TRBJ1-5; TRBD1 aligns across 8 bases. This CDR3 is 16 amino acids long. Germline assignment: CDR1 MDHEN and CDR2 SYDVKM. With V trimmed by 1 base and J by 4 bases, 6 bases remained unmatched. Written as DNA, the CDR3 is TGTGCCAGCAGTTTATATGGACAGGGAGAGAATCAGCCCCAGCATTTT. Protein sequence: CASSLYGQGENQPQHF.

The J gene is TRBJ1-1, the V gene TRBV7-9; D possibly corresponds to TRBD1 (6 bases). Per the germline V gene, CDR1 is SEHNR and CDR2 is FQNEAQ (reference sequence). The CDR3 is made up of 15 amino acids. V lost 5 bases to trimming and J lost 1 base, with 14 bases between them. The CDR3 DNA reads TGTGCCAGCAGCGCGCCCGGGACACAGAACACTGAAGCTTTCTTT. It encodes CASSAPGTQNTEAFF.

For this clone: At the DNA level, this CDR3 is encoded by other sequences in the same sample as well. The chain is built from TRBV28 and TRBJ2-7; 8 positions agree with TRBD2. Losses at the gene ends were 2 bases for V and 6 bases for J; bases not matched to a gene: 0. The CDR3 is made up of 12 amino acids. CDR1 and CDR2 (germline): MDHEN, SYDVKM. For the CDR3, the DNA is TGTGCCAGCAGTTTAGCGGGGGGCGAGCAGTACTTC. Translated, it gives CASSLAGGEQYF.

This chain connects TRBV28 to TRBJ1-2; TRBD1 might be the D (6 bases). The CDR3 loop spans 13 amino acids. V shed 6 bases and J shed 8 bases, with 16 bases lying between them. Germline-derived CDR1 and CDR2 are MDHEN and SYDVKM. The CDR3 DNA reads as TGTGCCAGCAGAACGAGGGGGATCGGGGGCTACACCTTC. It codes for CASRTRGIGGYTF.

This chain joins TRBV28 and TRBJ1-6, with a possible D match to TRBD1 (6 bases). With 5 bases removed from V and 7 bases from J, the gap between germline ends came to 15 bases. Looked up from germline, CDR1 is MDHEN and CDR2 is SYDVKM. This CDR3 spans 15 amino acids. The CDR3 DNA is TGTGCCAGCAGTGTCCTCAGGGGCGGGAATTCACCCCTCCACTTT. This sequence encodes CASSVLRGGNSPLHF.

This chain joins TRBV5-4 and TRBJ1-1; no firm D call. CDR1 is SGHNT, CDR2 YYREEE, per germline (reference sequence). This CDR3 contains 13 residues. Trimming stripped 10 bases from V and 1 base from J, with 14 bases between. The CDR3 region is CALGPYGNTEAFF. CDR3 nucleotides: TGTGCCCTGGGCCCGTACGGGAACACTGAAGCTTTCTTT. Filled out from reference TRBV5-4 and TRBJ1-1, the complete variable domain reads ETGVTQSPTHLIKTRGQQVTLRCSSQSGHNTVSWYQQALGQGPQFIFQYYREEENGRGNFPPRFSGLQFPNYSSELNVNALELDDSALYLCALGPYGNTEAFFGQGTRLTVV.

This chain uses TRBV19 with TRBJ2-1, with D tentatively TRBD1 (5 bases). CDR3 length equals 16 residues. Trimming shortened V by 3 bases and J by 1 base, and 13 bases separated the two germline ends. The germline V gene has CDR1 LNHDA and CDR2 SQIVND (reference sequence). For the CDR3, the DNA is TGTGCCAGTAGTATCCAGGGTATGGGGTCCTACAATGAGCAGTTCTTC. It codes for CASSIQGMGSYNEQFF.

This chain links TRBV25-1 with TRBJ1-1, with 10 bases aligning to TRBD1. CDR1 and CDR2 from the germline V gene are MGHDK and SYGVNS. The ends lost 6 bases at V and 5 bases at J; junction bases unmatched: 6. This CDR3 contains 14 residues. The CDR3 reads CASRRQGANTEAFF. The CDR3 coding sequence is TGTGCCAGCAGGAGACAGGGGGCGAATACTGAAGCTTTCTTT. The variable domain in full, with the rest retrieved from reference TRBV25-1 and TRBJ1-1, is EADIYQTPRYLVIGTGKKITLECSQTMGHDKMYWYQQDPGMELHLIHYSYGVNSTEKGDLSSESTVSRIRTEHFPLTLESARPSHTSQYLCASRRQGANTEAFFGQGTRLTVV.